The 17 T cell receptor beta chains below were found in one sample sequenced in a study of CXCR3-negative and CXCR3-positive naive CD8 T cells. Carrying UMI labels, the TRB cDNA libraries were prepared through 5' RACE. TCRdb re-called the 5' RACE reads; every CDR3 protein appears as one record, without DNA. Its table lists tens of thousands of distinct CDR3 sequences. General study results and limits: Comparison of naive cells showed more hydrophobic TRB CDR3s in CXCR3-positive than in CXCR3-negative naive cells.

For these TCRs, the target antigens are not known. Sequenced sample: naive CXCR3+ CD8+ T cells from blood. The subset here: CD45RO-CCR7+CD27+CD95- naive CD8+ T cells expressing CXCR3 (TNR3+). The receptor source for this set is a human donor in good health. Some clones in this sample may be carry-over from other donors' samples.

The chain is built from TRBV2 and TRBJ2-1. CDR1 is SNHLY and CDR2 is FYNNEI in the germline V gene. This CDR3 has 12 residues. The CDR3 reads CASSELGYEQFF.

The V gene is TRBV7-9, the J gene TRBJ2-6; TCRdb reports TRBD1, a call that lacks DNA to check it against. The CDR3 is 19 residues long. In germline, CDR1 is SEHNR, CDR2 FQNEAQ (reference sequence). The CDR3 is CASSPPAGQGASGANVLTF.

V gene TRBV7-8 combines with J gene TRBJ2-1; TCRdb's D call of TRBD2 is untestable without DNA. CDR1 SGHVS and CDR2 FQNEAQ come from the germline V gene. This CDR3 is 16 amino acids long. The CDR3 sequence: CASRLLSGGAHNEQFF.

V gene TRBV6-1 combines with J gene TRBJ2-1; TCRdb reports TRBD2, a call that lacks DNA to check it against. The germline V gene has CDR1 MNHNS and CDR2 SASEGT. The CDR3 runs to 17 residues. This chain's CDR3 is CASSAEGLALSYNEQFF.

This chain links TRBV28 with TRBJ1-1. Per germline, CDR1 MDHEN and CDR2 SYDVKM. This CDR3 is 16 amino acids long. CDR3 loop: CASSLNGRVMNTEAFF.

This chain uses TRBV6-5 with TRBJ1-2. This CDR3 region has 13 residues. Germline V CDR1 and CDR2: MNHEY, SVGAGI. CDR3 amino acids: CASSYAGNYGYTF.

The chain couples TRBV6-5 to TRBJ1-1; lacking DNA, the TRBD1 call made by TCRdb goes unchecked. CDR3 size: 14 residues. Germline V gives CDR1 MNHEY, CDR2 SVGAGI. The CDR3 sequence: CASSSGTGGTEAFF.

The chain has TRBV28 and TRBJ2-7; TCRdb picks TRBD1, but there is no DNA to check that call. The CDR3 has 15 residues. The germline V gene has CDR1 MDHEN and CDR2 SYDVKM. CDR3 region: CASRYTGIPQYEQYF. Together with reference TRBV28 and TRBJ2-7, the CDR3 gives the full variable domain: DVKVTQSSRYLVKRTGEKVFLECVQDMDHENMFWYRQDPGLGLRLIYFSYDVKMKEKGDIPEGYSVSREKKERFSLILESASTNQTSMYLCASRYTGIPQYEQYFGPGTRLTVT.

The CDR3: CASSLIPRETGMNYGYTF. The chain recombines TRBV12-3 or TRBV12-4 with TRBJ1-2; the TCRdb call, TRBD1, lacks DNA for checking. The CDR3 length is 18 residues.

The V call is TRBV7-9, the J call TRBJ1-3; TCRdb gives TRBD1 as the D gene, but with no DNA this cannot be confirmed. Germline V lookup: CDR1 SEHNR, CDR2 FQNEAQ (reference sequence). The CDR3 sequence is 14 residues long. CDR3: CASTDSISGNTIYF.

The chain couples TRBV20-1 to TRBJ2-7. Germline V gene data show CDR1 as DFQATT and CDR2 as SNEGSKA (reference sequence). CDR3 length equals 13 residues. CDR3 region: CSAREGSTYEQYF.

V gene TRBV2 combines with J gene TRBJ2-3; TCRdb's D call, TRBD1, is unchecked because there is no DNA. The CDR3 has 17 amino acids. Germline values: CDR1 SNHLY, CDR2 FYNNEI. The CDR3 loop is CASRPTGGREATDTQYF.

This rearrangement joins TRBV7-6 to TRBJ2-7. CDR3 length: 12 amino acids. Germline values: CDR1 SGHVS, CDR2 FNYEAQ. This chain's CDR3 is CASSLALDEQYF.

CDR3 region: CASSEYFQGAMNTEAFF. The chain uses TRBV25-1 and TRBJ1-1; TCRdb returns TRBD1, unconfirmable since there is no DNA. Looked up from germline, CDR1 is MGHDK and CDR2 is SYGVNS. This CDR3 comprises 17 residues.

The chain is built from TRBV3-1 and TRBJ2-2; the TCRdb D gene call, TRBD1, has no DNA to confirm it. The germline gives CDR1 LGHDT, CDR2 YNNKEL (reference sequence). This CDR3 spans 15 amino acids. The CDR3 is CASSYRGRSTGELFF.

CDR3 amino acids: CSAYAITHSGGLETQYF. This chain connects TRBV20-1 to TRBJ2-3; TCRdb names TRBD2, which stays unverified in the absence of DNA. Germline V gene sequence: CDR1 DFQATT, CDR2 SNEGSKA (reference sequence). The CDR3 covers 17 residues.

The chain combines TRBV7-3 with TRBJ2-7; the D call from TCRdb, TRBD1, cannot be confirmed without DNA. The CDR3 contains 13 residues. From germline, CDR1 is SGHTA and CDR2 FQGTGA. The CDR3 is CTSSLAGDYEQYF.